These 27 T cell receptor beta chains originate from one sample sequenced in a study of blood T cell repertoires in COVID-19. Repertoires were generated with immunoSEQ multiplex PCR, while TCRdb's copy carries only in-frame clones and drops some. Here the sample spans 450,000 to 500,000 clones, 70% to 90% being singletons. Sequenced input: peripheral blood. These receptors all come from a human donor in a cohort sampled during active COVID-19.

V is TRBV2 and J is TRBJ2-1; 10 bases line up with TRBD2. The CDR3 length is 16 residues. Germline values: CDR1 SNHLY, CDR2 FYNNEI. The V and J ends lost 7 bases and 1 base, in that order; junction bases with no gene match: 7. CDR3 nucleotide sequence: TGTGCCAGCATTTTGTCTAGCGGGAGTTCCTACAATGAGCAGTTCTTC. Translation: CASILSSGSSYNEQFF.

The chain couples TRBV6-6 to TRBJ1-2, with D hard to call. The CDR3 length is 14 residues. Trimming took off 2 bases at V and 7 bases at J, with 14 bases between the two ends. Looked up from germline, CDR1 is MNHNY and CDR2 is SVGAGI (reference sequence). In DNA form, the CDR3 reads TGTGCCAGCAGTTACGACGGAGGTCTAAGTGGCTACACCTTC. Protein: CASSYDGGLSGYTF.

The CDR3 coding sequence is TGTGCCACCAGCAGTATGAGGGATACGCAGTATTTT. Amino acid sequence: CATSSMRDTQYF. The chain combines TRBV15 with TRBJ2-3; D not resolved. Germline-derived CDR1 and CDR2 are LNHNV and YYDKDF (reference sequence). The CDR3 has 12 amino acids. V was clipped by 3 bases and J by 6 bases, with 7 bases between them.

The chain couples TRBV13 to TRBJ2-3; D is ambiguous. CDR3 length: 14 amino acids. Trimming cost V 5 bases and J 0 bases, with 9 bases left between them. Germline V gene data show CDR1 as PRHDT and CDR2 as FYEKMQ (reference sequence). CDR3 nucleotide sequence: TGTGCCAGCAGCCTGCCGACTAGCACAGATACGCAGTATTTT. Amino acids: CASSLPTSTDTQYF.

The chain carries TRBV19 and TRBJ2-7; tentative D call: TRBD2 (5 bases). Germline V gene data show CDR1 as LNHDA and CDR2 as SQIVND (reference sequence). The germline V and J ends were trimmed by 3 bases and 4 bases, with 13 bases remaining between them. The CDR3 runs to 14 residues. The CDR3 sequence is CASSMWERQYEQYF. CDR3 bases: TGTGCCAGTAGTATGTGGGAGCGTCAATACGAGCAGTACTTC.

This clone was recorded only once. The chain links TRBV29-1 to TRBJ1-4; possibly TRBD1 for D (6 bases). The CDR3 runs to 13 residues. V was shortened by 6 bases and J by 5 bases, with 13 bases between the two germline ends. CDR1 and CDR2 from the germline V gene are SQVTM and ANQGSEA. The CDR3 sequence is CSVMWGRNEKLFF. The CDR3 DNA is TGCAGCGTGATGTGGGGGCGCAATGAAAAACTGTTTTTT. The complete variable domain, with remaining parts taken from reference TRBV29-1 and TRBJ1-4, reads SAVISQKPSRDICQRGTSLTIQCQVDSQVTMMFWYRQQPGQSLTLIATANQGSEATYESGFVIDKFPISRPNLTFSTLTVSNMSPEDSSIYLCSVMWGRNEKLFFGSGTQLSVL.

The CDR3 DNA follows: TGTGCCAGCAGCCGAGTGACTAGCGGCTCCTACGAGCAGTACTTC. This translates into CASSRVTSGSYEQYF. This chain links TRBV7-8 with TRBJ2-7; 9 bases agree with TRBD2. The CDR3 sequence is 15 residues long. Trimming took 5 bases from V and 0 from J; bases not matched to a gene: 5. Germline V lookup: CDR1 SGHVS, CDR2 FQNEAQ. Drawing the rest from reference TRBV7-8 and TRBJ2-7, the complete variable domain is GAGVSQSPRYKVAKRGQDVALRCDPISGHVSLFWYQQALGQGPEFLTYFQNEAQLDKSGLPSDRFFAERPEGSVSTLKIQRTQQEDSAVYLCASSRVTSGSYEQYFGPGTRLTVT.

The V and J genes are TRBV24-1 and TRBJ2-4; possibly TRBD1 for D (6 bases). Between the trimmed V and J ends, which lost 4 bases and 5 bases, there was a span of 11 bases. Germline loops: CDR1 KGHDR, CDR2 SFDVKD. The CDR3 contains 14 residues. CDR3 sequence: CATSEMGAQNIQYF. Here the CDR3 DNA reads TGTGCCACCAGTGAAATGGGGGCTCAAAACATTCAGTACTTC.

The chain uses TRBV18 and TRBJ2-7, with TRBD1 matching 11 bases. V lost 2 bases, J lost 3 bases, and 3 bases stayed unmatched. Germline V lookup: CDR1 KGHSH, CDR2 LQKENI. The CDR3 consists of 15 residues. The CDR3 sequence is CASSPGQGAGYEQYF. The CDR3 DNA sequence: TGTGCCAGCTCACCAGGACAGGGGGCGGGCTACGAGCAGTACTTC.

This clone appeared a few times. The J gene is TRBJ2-7, the V gene TRBV24-1; 7 bases are shared with TRBD1. Germline V gene data show CDR1 as KGHDR and CDR2 as SFDVKD. With V trimmed by 11 bases and J by 0 bases, 6 bases remained unmatched. The CDR3 runs 13 residues. The CDR3 is CANTNRGSYEQYF. CDR3 bases: TGTGCCAACACAAACAGGGGCTCCTACGAGCAGTACTTC.

This clone was counted a few times. One end of the junction fails to match germline, which may point to a read error. The genes are TRBV7-3 and TRBJ2-2, with 7 nucleotides matching TRBD2. The CDR3 has 16 amino acids. Germline lookup yields CDR1 SGHTA and CDR2 FQGTGA. CDR3 amino acids: CASSLSGTQNTGELFF. In nucleotides, the CDR3 is TGTGCCAGCAGTTTAAGCGGGACTCAGAACACCGGGGAGCTGTTTTTT.

This clone was detected only once. The V call is TRBV5-1, the J call TRBJ2-7; 10 bases are shared with TRBD1. Germline-derived CDR1 and CDR2 are SGHRS and YFSETQ. J lost 4 bases, V lost 5 bases, and 9 bases had no gene match. This CDR3 comprises 15 residues. This CDR3 reads CASSFGTGALYEQYF. The CDR3 bases are TGCGCCAGCAGTTTCGGGACAGGGGCCCTTTACGAGCAGTACTTC. Full variable domain (outside the CDR3, taken from reference TRBV5-1 and TRBJ2-7): KAGVTQTPRYLIKTRGQQVTLSCSPISGHRSVSWYQQTPGQGLQFLFEYFSETQRNKGNFPGRFSGRQFSNSRSEMNVSTLELGDSALYLCASSFGTGALYEQYFGPGTRLTVT.

In its sample, this clone was seen once. The J gene is TRBJ2-2, the V gene TRBV10-2, with TRBD1 matching over 9 bases. Germline assignment: CDR1 WSHSY and CDR2 SAAADI. This CDR3 is 18 amino acids long. V shed 3 bases and J 3 bases; nucleotides not matched to a gene: 11. The CDR3 sequence is CASSERDRVPIDTGELFF. Written as DNA, the CDR3 is TGCGCCAGCAGTGAACGGGACAGGGTCCCTATTGACACCGGGGAGCTGTTTTTT.

The genes are TRBV27 and TRBJ1-4; D is uncertain. The CDR3 has 16 amino acids. CDR1 MNHEY and CDR2 SMNVEV come from the germline V gene (reference sequence). Trimming stripped 6 bases from V and 6 bases from J, with 20 bases between. In DNA form, the CDR3 reads TGTGCCAGCAGGAAAACCCCCGAGCCCTTTTATGAAAAACTGTTTTTT. This translates into CASRKTPEPFYEKLFF.

The rearrangement uses TRBV19 and TRBJ2-5; no clear D. Germline lookup yields CDR1 LNHDA and CDR2 SQIVND (reference sequence). V gave up 2 bases and J gave up 5 bases, with 12 bases separating them. The length of the CDR3 is 14 residues. The CDR3 nucleotides are TGTGCCAGTAGTATATCCCCCTCGTCGGAGACCCAGTACTTC. Translated, it gives CASSISPSSETQYF.

This clone was counted once. The chain recombines TRBV9 with TRBJ1-1; D remains unclear. Trimming took off 0 bases at V and 1 base at J, with 7 bases between the two ends. Germline lookup yields CDR1 SGDLS and CDR2 YYNGEE. The CDR3 consists of 14 residues. In DNA, the CDR3 is TGTGCCAGCAGCGTAGTAACAGAGAACACTGAAGCTTTCTTT. It codes for CASSVVTENTEAFF.

The chain combines TRBV11-2 with TRBJ2-5; 9 nucleotides match TRBD2. There are 13 residues in the CDR3. With V trimmed by 5 bases and J by 5 bases, 3 bases remained unmatched. Germline V gene lookup returns CDR1 SGHAT and CDR2 FQNNGV. The CDR3 nucleotides are TGTGCCAGCAGCCTCGGACTAGCGGAGACCCAGTACTTC. This codes for CASSLGLAETQYF.

The chain has TRBV7-8 and TRBJ1-1, with D tentatively TRBD1 (5 bases). The CDR3 spans 13 residues. Germline assignment: CDR1 SGHVS and CDR2 FQNEAQ. Trimming took off 1 base at V and 4 bases at J, with 7 bases between the two ends. The CDR3 sequence: CASSLGGSTEAFF. The CDR3 DNA reads TGTGCCAGCAGCTTAGGGGGCTCCACTGAAGCTTTCTTT.

This clone was observed a single time. The chain couples TRBV7-3 to TRBJ2-6; tentatively, D is TRBD2 (5 bases). This CDR3 comprises 16 residues. V lost 1 base and J lost 0, with 7 bases in between. Per the germline V gene, CDR1 is SGHTA and CDR2 is FQGTGA. CDR3 DNA sequence: TGTGCCAGCAGCTTAATGGGAGTCTCTGGGGCCAACGTCCTGACTTTC. Translation gives CASSLMGVSGANVLTF.

The chain couples TRBV7-3 to TRBJ2-1; 7 bases fit TRBD2. Germline V gene sequence: CDR1 SGHTA, CDR2 FQGTGA. This CDR3 has 14 residues. The junction had 6 bases not matched to a gene; V was cut back by 5 bases and J by 5 bases. CDR3 bases: TGTGCCAGCAGCCGCGGGAGTACTAACAATGAGCAGTTCTTC. This sequence encodes CASSRGSTNNEQFF.

This clone appeared a single time. CDR3 sequence (DNA): TGTGCCAGCGGACAAGGGACAGCCGCCTACGAGCAGTACTTC. Translation: CASGQGTAAYEQYF. The rearrangement links TRBV19 to TRBJ2-7; 7 nucleotides align to TRBD1. This CDR3 has 14 amino acids. Germline loops: CDR1 LNHDA, CDR2 SQIVND (reference sequence). J gave up 2 bases and V 9 bases, and 10 bases lay outside the gene matches.

The gene calls are TRBV10-3 and TRBJ1-1; 9 positions match TRBD1. With 6 bases clipped from V and 7 bases from J, the junction kept 6 bases outside the gene matches. This CDR3 has 13 amino acids. CDR1 is ENHRY and CDR2 is SYGVKD in the germline V gene. DNA of the CDR3: TGTGCCATCAGCACAGGGGGCGGAAATGAAGCTTTCTTT. Protein product: CAISTGGGNEAFF.

This clone appeared a few times. The chain has TRBV10-2 and TRBJ2-7; maybe TRBD1 (5 bases). The V end was cut by 3 bases, the J end by 2 bases, with 8 bases between. The CDR3 is 13 amino acids. Germline assignment: CDR1 WSHSY and CDR2 SAAADI. The CDR3 loop reads CASSERRAYEQYF. CDR3 sequence (DNA): TGCGCCAGCAGTGAACGCAGGGCCTACGAGCAGTACTTC.

This chain uses TRBV5-6 with TRBJ1-6, with 8 bases fitting TRBD1. CDR3 length equals 14 residues. The ends lost 4 bases at V and 13 bases at J; junction bases unmatched: 10. CDR1 and CDR2 (germline): SGHDT, YYEEEE. The CDR3 sequence: CASSQAGGLYPLHF. As DNA, the CDR3 is TGTGCCAGCAGCCAAGCAGGGGGCCTTTATCCCCTCCACTTT.

The chain has TRBV6-2 or TRBV6-3 and TRBJ2-7; D possibly corresponds to TRBD2 (5 bases). The CDR3 extends over 12 amino acids. CDR1 MNHEY and CDR2 SVGEGT come from the germline V gene. V was clipped by 0 bases and J by 9 bases, with 9 bases between them. The CDR3 bases are TGTGCCAGCAGTTACTCCCCGAGGGCGCAGTACTTC. It is translated as CASSYSPRAQYF.

J is TRBJ1-1 and V is TRBV25-1, with D maybe TRBD1 (5 bases). Germline-derived CDR1 and CDR2 are MGHDK and SYGVNS. The CDR3 sequence is 15 residues long. The V gene lost 4 bases and the J gene lost 3 bases, with 15 bases spanning the gap. CDR3 amino acids: CASSVLTWGDTEAFF. Here the CDR3 DNA reads TGTGCCAGCAGTGTACTCACTTGGGGCGACACTGAAGCTTTCTTT.

The V gene is TRBV11-3, the J gene TRBJ2-7; possible D gene TRBD2, 6 bases. V lost 5 bases and J 0 bases, leaving 17 bases between the germline ends. The CDR3 runs to 16 residues. Per the germline V gene, CDR1 is SGHNT and CDR2 is YENEEA. The CDR3 region is CASSPGTSGGSYEQYF. CDR3 nucleotides: TGTGCCAGCAGCCCTGGGACCTCCGGGGGCTCCTACGAGCAGTACTTC.